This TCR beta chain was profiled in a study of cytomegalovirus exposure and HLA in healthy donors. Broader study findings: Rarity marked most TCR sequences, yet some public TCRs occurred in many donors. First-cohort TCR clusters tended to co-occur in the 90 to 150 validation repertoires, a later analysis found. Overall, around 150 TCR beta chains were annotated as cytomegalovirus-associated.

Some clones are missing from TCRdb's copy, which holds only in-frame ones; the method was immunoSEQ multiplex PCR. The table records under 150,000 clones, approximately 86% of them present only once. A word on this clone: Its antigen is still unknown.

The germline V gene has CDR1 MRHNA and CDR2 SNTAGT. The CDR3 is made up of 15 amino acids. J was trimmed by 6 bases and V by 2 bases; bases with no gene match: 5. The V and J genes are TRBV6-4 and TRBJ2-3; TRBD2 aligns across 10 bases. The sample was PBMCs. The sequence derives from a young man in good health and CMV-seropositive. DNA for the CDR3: TGTGCCAGCAGTGACGTGGCTAGCGGGAGCGATACGCAGTATTTT. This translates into CASSDVASGSDTQYF.